The sample holds one count of the clone carrying this T cell receptor beta chain. Its antigen is currently unknown. CDR1 and CDR2 from the germline V gene are SGHNT and YYREEE (reference sequence). Trimming shortened V by 5 bases and J by 5 bases, and 13 bases separated the two germline ends. The CDR3 contains 13 residues. PCR used 60 Vbeta primers and 13 Jbeta primers. Clones were sequenced by immunoSEQ multiplex PCR, and TCRdb holds only the in-frame ones, with some missing. The sample records 200,000 to 250,000 clones, roughly four fifths being singletons. This specimen comes from a study of cytomegalovirus exposure and HLA in healthy donors. Overall study results and limits: Cytomegalovirus association was listed for 150 to 200 TCR beta chains.

The specimen sequenced was PBMCs. The chain employs TRBV5-4 and TRBJ1-1; D gene unclear. The TCR originated in a girl between 5 and 17 years old in good health and CMV-seronegative. CDR3 sequence (DNA): TGTGCCAGCAGTCCTCCAGAGGCAACTGAAGCTTTCTTT. Translation gives CASSPPEATEAFF.